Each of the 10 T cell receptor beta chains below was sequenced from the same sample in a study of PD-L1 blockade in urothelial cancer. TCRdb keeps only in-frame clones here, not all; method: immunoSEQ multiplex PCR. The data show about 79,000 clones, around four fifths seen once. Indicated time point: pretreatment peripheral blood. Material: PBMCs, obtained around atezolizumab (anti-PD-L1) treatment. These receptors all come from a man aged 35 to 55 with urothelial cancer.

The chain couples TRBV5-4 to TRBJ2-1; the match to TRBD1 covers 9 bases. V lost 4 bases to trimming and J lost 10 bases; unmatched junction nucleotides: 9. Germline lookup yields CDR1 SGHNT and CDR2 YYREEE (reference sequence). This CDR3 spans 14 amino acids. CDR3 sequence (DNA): TGTGCCAGCAGCCCTGGACAGGGGAAGACCGAGCAGTTCTTC. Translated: CASSPGQGKTEQFF.

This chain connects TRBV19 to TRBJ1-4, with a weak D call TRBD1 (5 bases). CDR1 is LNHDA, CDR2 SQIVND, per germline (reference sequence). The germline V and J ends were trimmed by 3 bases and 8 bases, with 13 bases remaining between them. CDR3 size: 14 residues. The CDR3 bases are TGTGCCAGTAGTATCCTCGACGGGGGAGAAAAACTGTTTTTT. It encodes CASSILDGGEKLFF.

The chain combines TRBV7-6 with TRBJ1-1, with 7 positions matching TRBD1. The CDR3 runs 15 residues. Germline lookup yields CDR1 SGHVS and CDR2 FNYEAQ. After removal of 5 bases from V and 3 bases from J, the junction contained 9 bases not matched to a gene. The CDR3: CASSPLDRADTEAFF. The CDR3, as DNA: TGTGCCAGCAGCCCCCTAGACAGGGCTGACACTGAAGCTTTCTTT. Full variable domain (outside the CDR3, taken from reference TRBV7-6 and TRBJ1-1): GAGVSQSPRYKVTKRGQDVALRCDPISGHVSLYWYRQALGQGPEFLTYFNYEAQQDKSGLPNDRFSAERPEGSISTLTIQRTEQRDSAMYRCASSPLDRADTEAFFGQGTRLTVV.

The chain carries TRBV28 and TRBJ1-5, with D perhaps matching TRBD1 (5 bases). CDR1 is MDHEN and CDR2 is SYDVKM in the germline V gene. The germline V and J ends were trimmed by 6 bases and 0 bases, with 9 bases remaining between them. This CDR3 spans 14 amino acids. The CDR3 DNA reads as TGTGCCAGCAGCCAGACAGCTAGCAATCAGCCCCAGCATTTT. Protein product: CASSQTASNQPQHF.

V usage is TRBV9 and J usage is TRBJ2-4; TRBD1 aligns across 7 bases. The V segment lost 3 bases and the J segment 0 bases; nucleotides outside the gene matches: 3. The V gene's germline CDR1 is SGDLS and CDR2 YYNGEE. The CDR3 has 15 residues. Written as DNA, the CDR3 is TGTGCCAGCAGCGAGGGACAGTTAGCCAAAAACATTCAGTACTTC. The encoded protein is CASSEGQLAKNIQYF.

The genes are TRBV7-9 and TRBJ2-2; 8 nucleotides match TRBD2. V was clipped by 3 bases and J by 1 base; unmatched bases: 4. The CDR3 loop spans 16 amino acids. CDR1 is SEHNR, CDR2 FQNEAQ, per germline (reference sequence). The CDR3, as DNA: TGTGCCAGCAGCTTTTGGCTAGCGGGGAACACCGGGGAGCTGTTTTTT. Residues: CASSFWLAGNTGELFF.

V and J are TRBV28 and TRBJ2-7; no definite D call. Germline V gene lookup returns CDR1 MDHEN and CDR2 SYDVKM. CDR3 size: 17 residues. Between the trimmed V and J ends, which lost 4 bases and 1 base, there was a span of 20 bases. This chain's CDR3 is CASSSFWAQLASYEQYF. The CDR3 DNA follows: TGTGCCAGCAGTTCATTCTGGGCTCAGCTCGCATCCTACGAGCAGTACTTC.

The CDR3 reads CASSLATGSKAFF. Written as DNA, the CDR3 is TGTGCCAGCAGCTTGGCAACAGGTAGCAAAGCTTTCTTT. The chain carries TRBV7-9 and TRBJ1-1; D possibly corresponds to TRBD1 (5 bases). The CDR3 is 13 residues long. Trimming pared 3 bases from V and 9 bases from J, leaving 14 bases between. Germline V lookup: CDR1 SEHNR, CDR2 FQNEAQ (reference sequence).

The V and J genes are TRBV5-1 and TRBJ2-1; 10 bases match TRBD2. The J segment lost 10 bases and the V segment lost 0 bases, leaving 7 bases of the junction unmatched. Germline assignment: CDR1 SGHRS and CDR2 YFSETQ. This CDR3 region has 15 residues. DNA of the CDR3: TGCGCCAGCAGCTTGGCCGGAGGTAGCGGGGGGGAGCAGTTCTTC. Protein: CASSLAGGSGGEQFF.

The CDR3 DNA sequence: TGTGCCAGTGAGAAGACAGGGGGTCAGCCCCAGCATTTT. Protein product: CASEKTGGQPQHF. The chain joins TRBV19 to TRBJ1-5, with TRBD1 matching 9 bases. This CDR3 is built from 13 residues. V trimming: 8 bases; J trimming: 6 bases; junction bases outside the gene matches: 5. Germline V gene data show CDR1 as LNHDA and CDR2 as SQIVND (reference sequence).